The 4 T cell receptor beta chains below were found in one sample sequenced in a study of cytotoxic CD8 clonotypes in ibrutinib-treated CLL. Some clones are missing from TCRdb's copy, which holds only in-frame ones; the method was immunoSEQ multiplex PCR. Among more than 35,000 clones, about two thirds were seen once, and the ten largest hold about a sixth. Sequenced here: PBMCs, sampled at disease progression, from a patient treated with ibrutinib. The receptors come from a human donor with chronic lymphocytic leukemia.

V gene TRBV5-1 combines with J gene TRBJ1-1, with D possibly being TRBD1 (6 bases). The CDR3 is 15 amino acids. V was pared by 9 bases and J by 0 bases, with 18 bases between. CDR1 and CDR2 (germline): SGHRS, YFSETQ. The CDR3 sequence: CATRQGSVMNTEAFF. In nucleotides, the CDR3 is TGCGCCACCCGGCAGGGGTCTGTCATGAACACTGAAGCTTTCTTT.

The chain links TRBV19 to TRBJ2-5; 9 bases match TRBD1. The CDR3 totals 16 residues. The germline V gene encodes CDR1 LNHDA and CDR2 SQIVND (reference sequence). V was clipped by 1 base and J by 3 bases; unmatched bases: 6. CDR3 coding DNA: TGTGCCAGTAGTATAGGCGCGGGACAGGGTAAAGAGACCCAGTACTTC. It specifies CASSIGAGQGKETQYF.

The rearrangement links TRBV7-9 to TRBJ1-5, with TRBD1 matching over 7 bases. V trimming: 1 base; J trimming: 0 bases; junction bases outside the gene matches: 9. CDR3 length equals 18 residues. Germline CDR1 and CDR2: SEHNR and FQNEAQ (reference sequence). The CDR3 DNA reads as TGTGCCAGCAGCTTAGACGGGACAGACTTTATTAGCAATCAGCCCCAGCATTTT. Amino acids: CASSLDGTDFISNQPQHF.

The CDR3 loop reads CASSLLAGGPYEQYF. The CDR3 bases are TGTGCCAGCAGTCTCCTAGCGGGGGGGCCTTACGAGCAGTACTTC. This chain links TRBV6-5 with TRBJ2-7; 12 positions agree with TRBD2. This CDR3 has 15 residues. V lost 5 bases, J lost 4 bases, and 6 bases stayed unmatched. CDR1 MNHEY and CDR2 SVGAGI come from the germline V gene.